The next 17 T cell receptor beta chains were all read from a single sample in a study of CD8 T cells in Susac syndrome. After extraction with the RNeasy kit, about 0.45 to 1 ug of the RNA was reverse transcribed using random hexamers. TCRdb reprocessed the immunoSEQ multiplex PCR reads via MiXCR and lists one record per CDR3 protein. The sample contains 80,000 or so distinct CDR3 sequences, less than 95% of which appear only once. Sequenced: CD8+ T cells from PBMCs. Every receptor here comes from a human donor with Susac syndrome.

The chain carries TRBV9 and TRBJ2-2; perhaps TRBD1 as D (5 bases). The CDR3 consists of 13 residues. Germline V gives CDR1 SGDLS, CDR2 YYNGEE. The V gene lost 7 bases and the J gene lost 2 bases, with 9 bases spanning the gap. CDR3 sequence: CASGQGNTGELFF. The CDR3 DNA is TGTGCCAGCGGGCAGGGTAACACCGGGGAGCTGTTTTTT. The full variable domain, completed using reference TRBV9 and TRBJ2-2, is DSGVTQTPKHLITATGQRVTLRCSPRSGDLSVYWYQQSLDQGLQFLIQYYNGEERAKGNILERFSAQQFPDLHSELNLSSLELGDSALYFCASGQGNTGELFFGEGSRLTVL.

This chain connects TRBV2 to TRBJ1-6; D possibly corresponds to TRBD1 (5 bases). V lost 2 bases and J lost 9, with 20 bases in between. The CDR3 contains 17 residues. In germline, CDR1 is SNHLY, CDR2 FYNNEI. The CDR3 DNA reads TGTGCCAGCAGTGAATTGGGCCCAGGCAAGGGGATTTCACCCCTCCACTTT. This sequence encodes CASSELGPGKGISPLHF.

The chain links TRBV7-3 to TRBJ1-2; 10 nucleotides line up with TRBD1. The V gene end was trimmed by 5 bases and the J gene end by 7 bases; junction bases not matched to a gene: 7. The length of the CDR3 is 14 residues. Germline V CDR1 and CDR2: SGHTA, FQGTGA. CDR3: CASSRGQGVGGYTF. The CDR3, as DNA: TGTGCCAGCAGCCGAGGACAGGGGGTCGGTGGCTACACCTTC.

The rearrangement links TRBV18 to TRBJ1-5; no reliable D call. The V gene's germline CDR1 is KGHSH and CDR2 LQKENI. The V and J ends lost 2 bases and 4 bases respectively, with 6 bases between them. The CDR3 contains 13 residues. As DNA, the CDR3 is TGTGCCAGCTCACCATCCGCGAATCAGCCCCAGCATTTT. Encoded protein: CASSPSANQPQHF.

The V call is TRBV20-1, the J call TRBJ2-1; maybe TRBD1 (6 bases). This CDR3 is 13 amino acids long. Germline V lookup: CDR1 DFQATT, CDR2 SNEGSKA (reference sequence). The CDR3 bases are TGCAGCCCCCGGGACACCTACTACAATGAGCAGTTCTTC. Protein sequence: CSPRDTYYNEQFF.

This sequence joins TRBV27 and TRBJ2-7; D is ambiguous. Germline V gene lookup returns CDR1 MNHEY and CDR2 SMNVEV (reference sequence). V lost 3 bases to trimming and J lost 2 bases, with 8 bases between them. The CDR3 is 13 amino acids. DNA of the CDR3: TGTGCCAGCAGTTTTAAGAGTACCTACGAGCAGTACTTC. Its protein is CASSFKSTYEQYF.

V usage is TRBV7-2 and J usage is TRBJ2-1, with 7 bases fitting TRBD2. CDR3 size: 15 residues. Germline V gene lookup returns CDR1 SGHTA and CDR2 FQGNSA. Trimming cost V 8 bases and J 7 bases; bases outside gene matches: 14. The CDR3: CASSLGSRAGNEQFF. The CDR3 DNA sequence: TGTGCCAGCTCGCTGGGGAGCAGAGCGGGGAATGAGCAGTTCTTC.

In nucleotides, the CDR3 is TGTGCCAGTAGCACCGGGGTTTATAGCAATCAGCCCCAGCATTTT. Encoded protein: CASSTGVYSNQPQHF. The rearrangement links TRBV19 to TRBJ1-5; D unclear. The CDR3 consists of 15 residues. V lost 6 bases and J 0 bases, leaving 12 bases between the germline ends. The germline gives CDR1 LNHDA, CDR2 SQIVND (reference sequence).

The V gene is TRBV20-1, the J gene TRBJ2-5, with D maybe TRBD2 (5 bases). V was pared by 3 bases and J by 4 bases, with 15 bases between. The CDR3 has 14 residues. The germline V gene has CDR1 DFQATT and CDR2 SNEGSKA (reference sequence). The CDR3 loop is CSASPGSETETQYF. The DNA for the CDR3 is TGCAGTGCTAGCCCGGGGTCGGAGACAGAGACCCAGTACTTC.

The gene calls are TRBV7-8 and TRBJ2-7; D is unresolved. V gave up 7 bases and J gave up 2 bases, with 12 bases separating them. The CDR3 consists of 13 residues. The germline gives CDR1 SGHVS, CDR2 FQNEAQ. The CDR3 coding sequence is TGTGCCAGCAAGCCGGCCCTCACCTACGAGCAGTACTTC. Its protein is CASKPALTYEQYF.

This chain joins TRBV15 and TRBJ2-5; 8 bases match TRBD2. Trimming took 6 bases from V and 5 from J; bases not matched to a gene: 8. There are 14 residues in the CDR3. Germline V gene lookup returns CDR1 LNHNV and CDR2 YYDKDF (reference sequence). The CDR3 region has the DNA TGTGCCACCAGACCGAAGACGGGGGGGGAGACCCAGTACTTC. It translates to CATRPKTGGETQYF.

The chain carries TRBV6-2 or TRBV6-3 and TRBJ2-1; 11 bases align to TRBD1. CDR3 length equals 15 residues. Losses at the gene ends were 7 bases for V and 5 bases for J; bases not matched to a gene: 7. Germline V lookup: CDR1 MNHEY, CDR2 SVGEGT. Here the CDR3 DNA reads TGTGCCAGCACCTTCCGGACAGGGGGCCACAATGAGCAGTTCTTC. It encodes CASTFRTGGHNEQFF.

This rearrangement joins TRBV5-1 to TRBJ2-2, with TRBD1 matching 7 bases. Germline V gives CDR1 SGHRS, CDR2 YFSETQ. V was pared by 1 base and J by 4 bases, with 4 bases of the junction left unmatched. The CDR3 loop spans 15 amino acids. The CDR3 is CASSLYQGVTGELFF. The CDR3 nucleotides are TGCGCCAGCAGCTTGTACCAGGGGGTCACCGGGGAGCTGTTTTTT.

J is TRBJ2-3 and V is TRBV12-3 or TRBV12-4; D possibly corresponds to TRBD1 (5 bases). V was clipped by 9 bases and J by 5 bases, with 15 bases between them. The CDR3 is 13 residues long. The CDR3 reads CASRAGIIDTQYF. CDR3 DNA sequence: TGTGCCAGTAGGGCAGGGATAATAGATACGCAGTATTTT.

This rearrangement joins TRBV2 to TRBJ1-1, with D hard to call. V dropped 2 bases and J dropped 0 bases, with 13 bases sitting between them. The CDR3 is made up of 16 amino acids. CDR1 and CDR2 (germline): SNHLY, FYNNEI. The CDR3 coding sequence is TGTGCCAGCAGTGAAATGGGTCGGGCAATGAACACTGAAGCTTTCTTT. Translated: CASSEMGRAMNTEAFF.

The chain has TRBV7-9 and TRBJ2-5, with D possibly being TRBD1 (5 bases). Trimming stripped 1 base from V and 4 bases from J, with 10 bases between. The CDR3 has 14 amino acids. Germline assignment: CDR1 SEHNR and CDR2 FQNEAQ (reference sequence). CDR3 sequence reads: CASSLEQAVETQYF. CDR3 coding DNA: TGTGCCAGCAGCTTAGAACAGGCAGTAGAGACCCAGTACTTC. The full variable domain, in which reference TRBV7-9 and TRBJ2-5 provide the parts outside the CDR3, is DTGVSQNPRHKITKRGQNVTFRCDPISEHNRLYWYRQTLGQGPEFLTYFQNEAQLEKSRLLSDRFSAERPKGSFSTLEIQRTEQGDSAMYLCASSLEQAVETQYFGPGTRLLVL.

V and J are TRBV7-8 and TRBJ2-3; D call uncertain. With 5 bases removed from V and 0 bases from J, the gap between germline ends came to 9 bases. Germline CDR1 and CDR2: SGHVS and FQNEAQ. The CDR3 is 14 amino acids. The CDR3 DNA reads as TGTGCCAGCAGCACTATAGGGAGCACAGATACGCAGTATTTT. Residues: CASSTIGSTDTQYF.